The sample holds a few counts of the clone carrying this T cell receptor (beta chain). The data belong to a study of blood T cell repertoires in COVID-19. Study background: Sample material is recorded as cDNA or gDNA derived from T cells, B-cell-depleted T cells, or PBMCs.

As originally analysed: The authors estimated nucleated cell counts from reference gene primer amplification. The repertoire was sequenced with immunoSEQ multiplex PCR; TCRdb's copy has only in-frame clones and lacks some. That table furnishes V, J and clone size, whereas the DNA furnished D and trimming. This table has under 250,000 clones, 83% appearing once. The CDR3 runs 12 residues. The J gene is TRBJ1-2, the V gene TRBV21-1. TRBV21-1 is termed a pseudogene. This receptor was obtained from a woman between 40 and 50 years old with active or convalescent COVID-19. Sequencing input: peripheral blood. The CDR3 sequence: CASFPTNYGYTF. As DNA, the CDR3 is TGTGCCAGCTTCCCTACTAACTATGGCTACACCTTC.